This TCR beta chain stems from a study of Tregs in tolerant kidney transplant recipients. In the study overall: Recipient cells were told from donor cells by antibody staining.

Method: immunoSEQ multiplex PCR; TCRdb's copy keeps in-frame clones and lacks some. In the table there are about 5,600 clones, around 90% of which are singletons. From germline, CDR1 is MDHEN and CDR2 SYDVKM. This CDR3 spans 14 amino acids. V was clipped by 6 bases and J by 6 bases; unmatched bases: 10. Turning to this clone: Antigen: not known.

The J gene is TRBJ1-2, the V gene TRBV28; 7 nucleotides line up with TRBD1. The sequences come from Tregs from blood cultured with allogeneic cells, collected before the transplant. The TCR comes from a human patient who received a combined kidney and bone marrow transplant. CDR3 residues: CASRTMDRRNGYTF. The DNA for the CDR3 is TGTGCCAGCAGAACTATGGACAGGAGAAATGGCTACACCTTC.